These T cell receptor beta chains were read from a single sample in a study of shared clonotypes between healthy human individuals. Libraries were prepared by immunoSEQ multiplex PCR; TCRdb keeps only in-frame clonotypes and omits some of them. Altogether about 2 million clones are present, 90% to 95% being singletons, with the ten largest covering 0.13%. What was sequenced was naive CD4+ T cells sorted from blood. These receptors were collected from a man in his late teens or twenties in good health. Each CDR3 is given with its conserved first and last residue. A D gene is named only where the DNA matches it firmly. Not every row has a clone size; where given, it reads once, few, many or a size class.

D,J,size,V,CDR3,DNA
-,TRBJ2-7,once,TRBV5-4,CASSLGTGWDEQYF,TGTGCCAGCAGCTTGGGGACGGGCTGGGACGAGCAGTACTTC
-,TRBJ2-7,-,TRBV6-1,CASSEGPAGVYEQYF,TGTGCCAGCAGTGAGGGTCCGGCAGGTGTCTACGAGCAGTACTTC
-,TRBJ2-3,few,TRBV6-5,CASRNTDTQYF,TGTGCCAGCAGAAACACAGATACGCAGTATTTT
TRBD1,TRBJ2-7,-,TRBV27,CASKIQGNRYEQYF,TGTGCCAGCAAAATACAGGGGAATAGGTACGAGCAGTACTTC
TRBD2,TRBJ2-3,-,TRBV30,CAGGLAGGLDTQYF,TGTGCCGGAGGACTAGCGGGGGGCCTGGATACGCAGTATTTT
-,TRBJ2-1,-,TRBV5-6,CASSLWQGTYNEQFF,TGTGCCAGCAGCTTGTGGCAGGGCACCTACAATGAGCAGTTCTTC
TRBD1,TRBJ1-5,few,TRBV15,CATSTGTGRAQPQHF,TGTGCCACCAGCACCGGGACAGGGAGGGCTCAGCCCCAGCATTTT
-,TRBJ1-1,-,TRBV6-1,CASRGDWTEAFF,TGTGCCAGCAGAGGGGATTGGACTGAAGCTTTCTTT
TRBD1,TRBJ2-4,-,TRBV5-6,CASSTEGAGVAKNIQYF,TGTGCCAGCAGCACCGAGGGGGCTGGGGTAGCCAAAAACATTCAGTACTTC
-,TRBJ2-2,few,TRBV2,CATTLIEITGELFF,TGTGCCACCACTTTGATTGAGATCACCGGGGAGCTGTTTTTT
-,TRBJ2-7,-,TRBV30,CAFSGVSYEQYF,TGTGCCTTCTCAGGGGTCTCCTACGAGCAGTACTTC
-,TRBJ2-7,-,TRBV5-1,CASSPDVSSYEQYF,TGCGCCAGCAGCCCGGACGTGAGCTCCTACGAGCAGTACTTC
TRBD1,TRBJ2-3,-,TRBV5-4,CASSWDRGSTDTQYF,TGTGCCAGCAGTTGGGACAGGGGTAGCACAGATACGCAGTATTTT
-,TRBJ1-1,-,TRBV6-1,CASSVVGGTEAFF,TGTGCCAGCAGTGTCGTTGGGGGCACTGAAGCTTTCTTT
TRBD1,TRBJ2-5,-,TRBV6-6,CASRIGQGGETQYF,TGTGCCAGCAGAATAGGACAGGGTGGCGAGACCCAGTACTTC
-,TRBJ1-5,-,TRBV6-1,CASSEAGTHQPQHF,TGTGCCAGCAGTGAAGCAGGTACCCATCAGCCCCAGCATTTT
-,TRBJ2-5,-,TRBV7-7,CASSLMGSQETQYF,TGTGCTAGCAGCTTAATGGGGTCCCAAGAGACCCAGTACTTC
-,TRBJ2-7,-,TRBV5-1,CASSLGQGLDEQYF,TGCGCCAGCAGCTTGGGGCAGGGGCTGGACGAGCAGTACTTC
-,TRBJ2-3,once,TRBV5-4,CASSSQNTDTQYF,TGTGCCAGCAGCTCGCAAAACACAGATACGCAGTATTTT
-,TRBJ2-7,-,TRBV2,CASRTDSSTYEQYF,TGTGCCAGCAGAACAGACAGTTCGACCTACGAGCAGTACTTC
TRBD2,TRBJ2-5,-,TRBV6-6,CASSYSGGVETQYF,TGTGCCAGCAGTTACTCGGGGGGGGTTGAGACCCAGTACTTC
-,TRBJ1-3,-,TRBV21-1,CASSKDPLAEYF,TGTGCCAGCAGCAAAGATCCACTAGCGGAATATTTT
-,TRBJ1-6,-,TRBV18,CASSLTDSPLHF,TGTGCCAGCTCCCTCACTGATTCACCCCTCCACTTT
-,TRBJ1-3,-,TRBV9,CASSPGFSANTIYF,TGTGCCAGCAGCCCCGGGTTCAGCGCGAACACCATATATTTT
TRBD2,TRBJ2-7,-,TRBV30,CAWSRKGTSGREYEQYF,TGTGCCTGGAGTAGGAAAGGGACTAGCGGGAGGGAATACGAGCAGTACTTC
-,TRBJ1-5,-,TRBV10-3,CAISASGGNQPQHF,TGTGCCATCAGTGCAAGTGGAGGCAATCAGCCCCAGCATTTT
-,TRBJ1-2,-,TRBV28,CASSSTTDGYTF,TGTGCCAGCAGTTCCACGACAGATGGCTACACCTTC
-,TRBJ2-1,once,TRBV11-2,CASSLVGLKRVF,TGTGCCAGCAGCTTAGTTGGACTAAAAAGGGTCTTC
TRBD1,TRBJ1-1,-,TRBV2,CASSSLGQGNTEAFF,TGTGCCAGCAGCTCCCTCGGACAGGGGAACACTGAAGCTTTCTTT
-,TRBJ1-2,-,TRBV2,CASSESGFRYGYTF,TGTGCCAGCAGTGAATCAGGGTTTCGATATGGCTACACCTTC
-,TRBJ2-1,-,TRBV27,CASRSAWAGSYNEQFF,TGTGCCAGCAGGTCCGCTTGGGCGGGAAGTTACAATGAGCAGTTCTTC
-,TRBJ1-4,-,TRBV6-1,CASSEGRAIGAEKLFF,TGTGCCAGCAGTGAAGGACGGGCAATTGGAGCTGAAAAACTGTTTTTT
TRBD1,TRBJ1-5,-,TRBV18,CASSPSAGGSNQPQHF,TGTGCCAGCTCACCCTCGGCAGGGGGTAGCAATCAGCCCCAGCATTTT
-,TRBJ1-2,-,TRBV29-1,CSVERGRNYGYTF,TGCAGCGTTGAAAGGGGACGCAACTATGGCTACACCTTC
TRBD2,TRBJ2-5,-,TRBV18,CASSPPQSGGAETQYF,TGTGCCAGCTCACCGCCCCAAAGCGGGGGGGCGGAGACCCAGTACTTC
TRBD1,TRBJ2-7,-,TRBV27,CATPRGNSYEQYF,TGTGCCACCCCCAGGGGGAACTCCTACGAGCAGTACTTC
-,TRBJ2-5,-,TRBV4-3,CASSQDRGLATQYF,TGCGCCAGCAGCCAAGATAGGGGGTTGGCGACCCAGTACTTC
TRBD2,TRBJ2-7,-,TRBV6-5,CASSPGLAASYEQYF,TGTGCCAGCAGCCCTGGACTAGCGGCTTCCTACGAGCAGTACTTC
TRBD1,TRBJ2-7,-,TRBV4-3,CASSQEGQGAYEQYF,TGCGCCAGCAGCCAAGAGGGACAGGGGGCGTACGAGCAGTACTTC
TRBD2,TRBJ2-1,once,TRBV10-2,CASRPGGTYNEQFF,TGCGCCAGCAGGCCGGGAGGTACCTACAATGAGCAGTTCTTC